This TCR beta chain was sequenced in a study of blood T cell repertoires in COVID-19. Study summary: Sources were T cells, B-cell-depleted T cells, or PBMCs; the material itself was cDNA or gDNA.

As handled by the study authors: Estimated nucleated cell counts came from reference gene primer amplification. Here immunoSEQ multiplex PCR was the method, and the copy in TCRdb shows in-frame clones only, minus some. The V and J calls and clone size are taken from that table; D and trimming were inferred from the DNA. The data hold 250,000 to 300,000 clones, with around 83% observed a single time. Cohorts were determined from participant-reported clinical history. Exposed study participants had met a COVID-19 case within 2 weeks before entry. Trimming took 2 bases from V and 1 from J, leaving 12 bases between them. This CDR3 spans 15 amino acids. Germline V gene lookup returns CDR1 SGHKS and CDR2 YYEKEE (reference sequence).

Sequenced input: PBMCs or T cells enriched from blood (not recorded which). This chain joins TRBV5-5 and TRBJ2-5; D unresolved. The clonotype was recovered from a man aged 35 to 55 who had been exposed to COVID-19. The CDR3 nucleotides are TGTGCCAGCAGCTTAAATGGGTACAGCCAAGAGACCCAGTACTTC. Protein product: CASSLNGYSQETQYF. Combining the CDR3 with reference TRBV5-5 and TRBJ2-5 gives the whole variable domain DAGVTQSPTHLIKTRGQQVTLRCSPISGHKSVSWYQQVLGQGPQFIFQYYEKEERGRGNFPDRFSARQFPNYSSELNVNALLLGDSALYLCASSLNGYSQETQYFGPGTRLLVL.